This TCR beta chain was sequenced in a study of Ad26.COV2.S vaccination and SARS-CoV-2 variants. The wider study: It was the COV1001 Ad26.COV2.S trial arm that included the donor.

Germline CDR1 is LGHNA and CDR2 is YSLEER. This CDR3 region has 21 residues. V dropped 1 base and J dropped 1; count of bases not matched to a gene: 17. Details on this clone: What it binds is not known.

Study results and caveats: Total T cell responses may have been underestimated by the TCR breadth and depth analyses. Spike-specific CD8+ and CD4+ T cell responses reportedly showed substantial breadth after vaccination.

The assay was immunoSEQ multiplex PCR, and TCRdb's table has in-frame clones only and misses some. The table records under 550,000 clones, around 90% of them present only once. Stated treatment: about 20 received Ad26.COV2.S at low or high dose, single or two shots; five or six received placebo; per-sample allocation not given. Sampling occurred on day 63 after the first vaccine or placebo injection. It was an adult aged 18-55 years in Boston who was the donor. This chain connects TRBV4-3 to TRBJ2-7, with 12 bases matching TRBD2. This clonotype was obtained from a person aged 18 to 65 who received the Ad26.COV2.S COVID-19 vaccine or a placebo. The sample here was peripheral blood, taken in a trial of Ad26.COV2.S vaccine versus placebo. CDR3 in DNA: TGCGCCAGCAGCCAAGGTGCGCTAGCGGGAGGGGGCCTTAGATCTTCCTACGAGCAGTACTTC. It is translated as CASSQGALAGGGLRSSYEQYF.